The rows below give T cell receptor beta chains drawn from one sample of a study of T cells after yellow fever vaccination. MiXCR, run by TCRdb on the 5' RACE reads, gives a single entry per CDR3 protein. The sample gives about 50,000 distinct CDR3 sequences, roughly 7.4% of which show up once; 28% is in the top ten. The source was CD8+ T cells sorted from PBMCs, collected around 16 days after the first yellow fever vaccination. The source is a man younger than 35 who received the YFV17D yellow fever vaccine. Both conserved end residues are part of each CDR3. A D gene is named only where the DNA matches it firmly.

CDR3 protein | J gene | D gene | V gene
CSARDPLASALTDTQYF | TRBJ2-3 | . | TRBV20-1
CAFRLGAGGLARDTQYF | TRBJ2-3 | TRBD2 | TRBV2
CASSQVWTDNYGYTF | TRBJ1-2 | . | TRBV4-1
CASSYLSAGATEAFF | TRBJ1-1 | . | TRBV6-6
CASSFNPRASGGTDTQYF | TRBJ2-3 | TRBD2 | TRBV6-2/TRBV6-3
CASSIAGQVRDEQFF | TRBJ2-1 | . | TRBV19
CASSQDRRNEQFF | TRBJ2-1 | . | TRBV3-1
CASSLAVGAYTGELFF | TRBJ2-2 | . | TRBV5-1
CASSYGRAEAFF | TRBJ1-1 | . | TRBV6-2/TRBV6-3
CASSWGASGADNEQFF | TRBJ2-1 | TRBD2 | TRBV5-1
CASSLGTGPIYEQYF | TRBJ2-7 | TRBD1 | TRBV7-6
CASSHSGTGIEQYF | TRBJ2-7 | TRBD1 | TRBV12-3/TRBV12-4
CASNSGGEQFF | TRBJ2-1 | . | TRBV12-3/TRBV12-4
CASSFTPGGQETQYF | TRBJ2-5 | . | TRBV27
CASSLGLSRGGRDTQYF | TRBJ2-3 | TRBD2 | TRBV11-2
CSVEGADLYGYTF | TRBJ1-2 | . | TRBV29-1
CAISESGAYEQYF | TRBJ2-7 | . | TRBV10-3
CASSHQGYTTEAFF | TRBJ1-1 | . | TRBV4-1
CAIAGSDQRGNDEQFF | TRBJ2-1 | TRBD2 | TRBV10-3
CSGAGRDLTDTQYF | TRBJ2-3 | . | TRBV20-1
CSVAILNTGELFF | TRBJ2-2 | . | TRBV29-1
CASSIGGAGYTF | TRBJ1-2 | . | TRBV19
CASINTRMGGGGTDTQYF | TRBJ2-3 | . | TRBV21-1
CASSLGQNEQFF | TRBJ2-1 | TRBD1 | TRBV7-8
CMGILNTEAFF | TRBJ1-1 | . | TRBV29-1
CSAWRGNTEAFF | TRBJ1-1 | . | TRBV20-1
CAISESGLPGEKLFF | TRBJ1-4 | . | TRBV10-3
CTISLGPGPVSEAFF | TRBJ1-1 | . | TRBV10-3
CASSQAPGRYEQYF | TRBJ2-7 | . | TRBV4-3
CASSLSETGELFF | TRBJ2-2 | . | TRBV27
CASSKRGADTDTQYF | TRBJ2-3 | TRBD2 | TRBV3-1
CASSSQGADGYTF | TRBJ1-2 | . | TRBV7-9
CASSGDREYYTGELFF | TRBJ2-2 | TRBD1 | TRBV12-5
CASSILGTSGGPWETQYF | TRBJ2-5 | TRBD2 | TRBV7-1
CSATWVEETQYF | TRBJ2-5 | . | TRBV20-1
CASSWVGHEQFF | TRBJ2-1 | . | TRBV6-2/TRBV6-3
CASSARDRIHSPLHF | TRBJ1-6 | TRBD1 | TRBV9
CASILAGSTDTQYF | TRBJ2-3 | TRBD2 | TRBV10-2
CASSQDRGQYNEQFF | TRBJ2-1 | TRBD1 | TRBV27
CASSLVGQGPYEQYF | TRBJ2-7 | TRBD1 | TRBV5-1
CASSLGGGLAREAFF | TRBJ1-1 | TRBD1 | TRBV14
CASSLLGQANNRNQPQHF | TRBJ1-5 | TRBD1 | TRBV5-5
CAISEGLGMTEAFF | TRBJ1-1 | . | TRBV10-3
CSARDLAEPSYNEQFF | TRBJ2-1 | TRBD2 | TRBV20-1
CASGLVLGQGQEAFF | TRBJ1-1 | TRBD1 | TRBV12-5
CATSDFRGVQETQYF | TRBJ2-5 | TRBD2 | TRBV24-1
CASGFYLPKLTEAFF | TRBJ1-1 | . | TRBV12-5
CASNSRGYTEAFF | TRBJ1-1 | . | TRBV7-9
CASREGINTEAFF | TRBJ1-1 | . | TRBV12-3/TRBV12-4
CASSRNRDNYGYTF | TRBJ1-2 | . | TRBV6-1
CASSQAGALYNEQFF | TRBJ2-1 | . | TRBV4-1
CASSSGNRVGETQYF | TRBJ2-5 | . | TRBV11-2
CASSPRWDPEKQYF | TRBJ2-3 | . | TRBV4-3
CASSAPGGYETQYF | TRBJ2-5 | TRBD2 | TRBV9
CASSLMGAEAFF | TRBJ1-1 | . | TRBV7-6
CASSLFGSGGNEQFF | TRBJ2-1 | . | TRBV5-5
CASSYSGTGELFF | TRBJ2-2 | . | TRBV6-2/TRBV6-3